The rows below give T cell receptor beta chains drawn from one sample of a study of shared clonotypes between healthy human individuals. Libraries were prepared by immunoSEQ multiplex PCR; TCRdb keeps only in-frame clonotypes and omits some of them. Of hundreds of thousands of clones listed, less than 98% are singletons. Specimen: naive CD4+ T cells sorted from blood. The receptors here all came from a woman between 25 and 40 years old in good health. The conserved cysteine and the conserved F or W are not part of the CDR3 here. Each record gives: V gene, CDR3 protein.

TRBV11-2	ASSLRARRLDGELF
TRBV7-8	ASSWGGGRNEQF
TRBV7-2	ASSLRRTGRMNTEAF
TRBV14	ASSQSGLNQPQH
TRBV10-3	AISAEQSELQPQH
TRBV7-6	ASSLEWTSGPYEQY
TRBV6-1	ASSARGTGGYGYT
TRBV5-1	ASKLTSGTAGTGELF
TRBV5-8	ASRRTGGWGQF
TRBV18	ASSPTSGTGVPGANVLT
TRBV5-1	ASSLGRPQETQY
TRBV10-3	AIRGSEPVEQY
TRBV30	AWRGGITNYGYT
TRBV4-1	ASSPKNQYEQY
TRBV7-9	ASSSSGANVLT
TRBV27	ASSFSPRGDQPQH
TRBV19	ASSAEEWYNSGNQPQH
TRBV5-6	ASSFPRSQETQY
TRBV4-1	ASSDRGRNTEAF
TRBV30	AWKGGQINTEAF
TRBV28	ASSAYRGEVYGYT
TRBV6-1	ASSRDGWGFNEQY
TRBV28	ASRSGQNYGYT
TRBV28	ASSLGLAGGPGTQY
TRBV4-1	ASSQMGSTNEKLF
TRBV10-3	AISGGGRREQY
TRBV27	ASSLSTGPLTPLH
TRBV19	ASTTGEFDQPQH
TRBV7-9	ASSTGKLGASEKLF
TRBV5-4	ASSLTGYGSEQY
TRBV19	ASSANYGYT
TRBV27	ASSPGTSIWDTQY